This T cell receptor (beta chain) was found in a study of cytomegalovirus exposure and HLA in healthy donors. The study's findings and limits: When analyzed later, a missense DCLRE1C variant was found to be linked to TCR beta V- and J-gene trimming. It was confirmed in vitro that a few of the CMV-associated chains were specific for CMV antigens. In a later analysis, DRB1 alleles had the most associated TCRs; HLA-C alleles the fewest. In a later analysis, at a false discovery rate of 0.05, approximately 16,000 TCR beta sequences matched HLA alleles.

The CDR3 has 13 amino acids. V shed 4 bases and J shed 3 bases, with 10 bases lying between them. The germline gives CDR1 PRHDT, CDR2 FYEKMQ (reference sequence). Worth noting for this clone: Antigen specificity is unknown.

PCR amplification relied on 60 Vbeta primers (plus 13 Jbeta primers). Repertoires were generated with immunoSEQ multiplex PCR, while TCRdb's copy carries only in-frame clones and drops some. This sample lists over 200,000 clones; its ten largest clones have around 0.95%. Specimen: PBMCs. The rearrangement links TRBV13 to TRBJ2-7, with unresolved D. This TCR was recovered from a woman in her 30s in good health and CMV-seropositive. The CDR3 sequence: CASSSLSFYEQYF. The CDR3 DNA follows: TGTGCCAGCAGCTCCCTCTCTTTCTACGAGCAGTACTTC.